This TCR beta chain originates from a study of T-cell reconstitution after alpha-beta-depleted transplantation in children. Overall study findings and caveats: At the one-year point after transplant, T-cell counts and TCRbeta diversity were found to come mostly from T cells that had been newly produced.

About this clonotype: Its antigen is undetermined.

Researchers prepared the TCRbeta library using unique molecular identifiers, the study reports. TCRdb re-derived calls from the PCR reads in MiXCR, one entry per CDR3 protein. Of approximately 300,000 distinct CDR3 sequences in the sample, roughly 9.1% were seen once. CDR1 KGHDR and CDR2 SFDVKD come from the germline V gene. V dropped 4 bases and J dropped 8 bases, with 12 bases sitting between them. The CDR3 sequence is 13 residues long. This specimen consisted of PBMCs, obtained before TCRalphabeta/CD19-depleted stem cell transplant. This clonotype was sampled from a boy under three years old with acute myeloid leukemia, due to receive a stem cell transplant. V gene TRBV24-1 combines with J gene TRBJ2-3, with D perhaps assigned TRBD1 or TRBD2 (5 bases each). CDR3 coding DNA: TGTGCCACCAGTGAGAGGGGCTCGGGTACGCAGTATTTT. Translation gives CATSERGSGTQYF.